The clone carrying this TCR beta chain was counted ten times or more. The data are from a study of metastatic and nonmetastatic thyroid tumors. The wider study: Where malignant and benign thyroid patients were concerned, repertoires were compared across blood and tumor or nodule tissue.

Thyroid surgery took place with no prior treatment in any patient. The CDR3 sequence is 14 residues long. The germline CDR1 and CDR2 sequences are KGHSH and LQKENI. V dropped 3 bases and J dropped 5 bases, with 10 bases sitting between them. MiXCR reprocessed the PCR reads for TCRdb. The profile shows about 33,000 clones, 15% to 20% of them singletons. The chain employs TRBV18 and TRBJ1-4; D is possibly TRBD1 (6 bases). The source material was blood. The clonotype comes from a male donor with papillary thyroid cancer or a benign thyroid nodule (not recorded which). Some clones in this sample may be carry-over from other donors' samples. The CDR3, as DNA: TGTGCCAGCTCACCGAGGCAGGGGAATGAAAAACTGTTTTTT. Its protein is CASSPRQGNEKLFF.